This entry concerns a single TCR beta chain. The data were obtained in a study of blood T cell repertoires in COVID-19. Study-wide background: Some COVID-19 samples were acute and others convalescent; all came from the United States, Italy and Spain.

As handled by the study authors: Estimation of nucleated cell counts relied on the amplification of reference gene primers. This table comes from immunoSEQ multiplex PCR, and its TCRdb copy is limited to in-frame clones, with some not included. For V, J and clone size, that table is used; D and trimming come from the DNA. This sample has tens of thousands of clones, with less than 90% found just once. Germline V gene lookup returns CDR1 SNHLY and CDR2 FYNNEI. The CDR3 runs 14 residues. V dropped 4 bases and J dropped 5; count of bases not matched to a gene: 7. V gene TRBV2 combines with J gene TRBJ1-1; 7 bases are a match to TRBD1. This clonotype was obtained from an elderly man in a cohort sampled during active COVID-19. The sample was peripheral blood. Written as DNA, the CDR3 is TGTGCCAGCAGTGGCCGACAGGGTGGAACTGAAGCTTTCTTT. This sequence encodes CASSGRQGGTEAFF.